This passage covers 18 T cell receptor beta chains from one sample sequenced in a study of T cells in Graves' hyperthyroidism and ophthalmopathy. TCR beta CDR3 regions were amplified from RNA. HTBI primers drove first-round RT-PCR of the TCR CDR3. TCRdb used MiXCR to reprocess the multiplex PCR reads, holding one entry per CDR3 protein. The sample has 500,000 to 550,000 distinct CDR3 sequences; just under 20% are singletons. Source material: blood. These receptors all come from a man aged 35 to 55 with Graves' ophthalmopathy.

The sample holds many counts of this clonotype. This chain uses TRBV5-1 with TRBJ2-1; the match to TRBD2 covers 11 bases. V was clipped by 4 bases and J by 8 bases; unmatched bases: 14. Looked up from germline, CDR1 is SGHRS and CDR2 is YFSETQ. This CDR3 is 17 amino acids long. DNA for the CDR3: TGCGCCAGCAGCCCCCTGACTAGCGGGATGGGCGGTGATGAGCAGTTCTTC. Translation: CASSPLTSGMGGDEQFF.

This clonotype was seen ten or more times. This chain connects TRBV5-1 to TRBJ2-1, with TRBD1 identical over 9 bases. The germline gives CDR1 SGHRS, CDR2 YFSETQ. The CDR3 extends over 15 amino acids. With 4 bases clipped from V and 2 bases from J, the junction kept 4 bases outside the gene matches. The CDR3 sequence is CASSRTGVTYNEQFF. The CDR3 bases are TGCGCCAGCAGCCGGACAGGGGTTACCTACAATGAGCAGTTCTTC.

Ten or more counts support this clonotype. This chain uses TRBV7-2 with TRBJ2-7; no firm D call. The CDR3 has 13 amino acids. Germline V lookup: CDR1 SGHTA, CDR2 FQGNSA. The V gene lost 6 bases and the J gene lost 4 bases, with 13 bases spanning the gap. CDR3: CASRQDARYEQYF. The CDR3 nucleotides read TGTGCCAGCAGGCAAGACGCCCGGTACGAGCAGTACTTC.

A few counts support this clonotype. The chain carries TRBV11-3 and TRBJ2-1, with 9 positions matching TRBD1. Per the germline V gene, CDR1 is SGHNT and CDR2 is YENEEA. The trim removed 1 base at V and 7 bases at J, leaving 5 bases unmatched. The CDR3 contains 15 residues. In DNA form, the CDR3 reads TGTGCCAGCAGCTTAGCGGGACAGGGATTGAATGAGCAGTTCTTC. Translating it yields CASSLAGQGLNEQFF.

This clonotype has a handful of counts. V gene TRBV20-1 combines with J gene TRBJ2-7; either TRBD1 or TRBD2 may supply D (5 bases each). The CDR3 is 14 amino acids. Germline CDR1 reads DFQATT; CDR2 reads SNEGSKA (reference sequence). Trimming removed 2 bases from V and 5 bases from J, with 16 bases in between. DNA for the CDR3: TGCAGTGCTAGATTAACCCCCGGGGCCCACGAGCAGTACTTC. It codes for CSARLTPGAHEQYF.

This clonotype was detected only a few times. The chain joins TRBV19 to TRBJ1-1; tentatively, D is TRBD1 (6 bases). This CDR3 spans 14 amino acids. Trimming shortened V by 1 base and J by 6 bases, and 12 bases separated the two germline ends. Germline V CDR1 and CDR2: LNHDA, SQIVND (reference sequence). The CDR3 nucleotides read TGTGCCAGTAGTATAGTCGGGACAAGGGCTGAAGCTTTCTTT. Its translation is CASSIVGTRAEAFF. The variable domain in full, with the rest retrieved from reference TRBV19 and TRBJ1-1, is DGGITQSPKYLFRKEGQNVTLSCEQNLNHDAMYWYRQDPGQGLRLIYYSQIVNDFQKGDIAEGYSVSREKKESFPLTVTSAQKNPTAFYLCASSIVGTRAEAFFGQGTRLTVV.

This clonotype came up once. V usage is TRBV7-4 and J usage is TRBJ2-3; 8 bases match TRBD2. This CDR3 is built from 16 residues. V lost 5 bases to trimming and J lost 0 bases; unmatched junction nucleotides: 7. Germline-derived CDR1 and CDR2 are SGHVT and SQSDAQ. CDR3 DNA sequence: TGTGCCAGCAGCGTAGAGGGCGGGAGGAGCACAGATACGCAGTATTTT. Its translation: CASSVEGGRSTDTQYF.

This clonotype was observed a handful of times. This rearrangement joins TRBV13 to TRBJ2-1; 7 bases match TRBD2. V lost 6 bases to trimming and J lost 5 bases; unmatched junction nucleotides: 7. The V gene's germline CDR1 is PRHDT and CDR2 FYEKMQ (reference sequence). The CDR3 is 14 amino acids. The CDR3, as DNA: TGTGCCAGCAGTATTTGGCTAGCGGACAATGAGCAGTTCTTC. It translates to CASSIWLADNEQFF.

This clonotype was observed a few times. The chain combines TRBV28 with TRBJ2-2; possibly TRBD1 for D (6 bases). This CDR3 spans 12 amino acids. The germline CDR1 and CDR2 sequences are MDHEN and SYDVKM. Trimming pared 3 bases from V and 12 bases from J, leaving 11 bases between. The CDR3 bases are TGTGCCAGCAGTTTTTGGCAGGGGAAGCTGTTTTTT. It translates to CASSFWQGKLFF.

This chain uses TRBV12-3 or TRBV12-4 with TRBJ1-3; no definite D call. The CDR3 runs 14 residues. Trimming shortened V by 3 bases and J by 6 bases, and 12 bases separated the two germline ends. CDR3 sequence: CASSFGQVANTIYF. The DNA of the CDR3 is TGTGCCAGCAGTTTTGGGCAGGTTGCAAACACCATATATTTT.

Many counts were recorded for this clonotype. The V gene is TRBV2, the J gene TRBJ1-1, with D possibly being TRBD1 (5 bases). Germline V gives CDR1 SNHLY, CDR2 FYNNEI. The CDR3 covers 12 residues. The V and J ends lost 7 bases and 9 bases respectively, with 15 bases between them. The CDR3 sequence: CASNRMGVQAFF. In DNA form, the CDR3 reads TGTGCCAGCAATCGCATGGGGGTTCAAGCTTTCTTT.

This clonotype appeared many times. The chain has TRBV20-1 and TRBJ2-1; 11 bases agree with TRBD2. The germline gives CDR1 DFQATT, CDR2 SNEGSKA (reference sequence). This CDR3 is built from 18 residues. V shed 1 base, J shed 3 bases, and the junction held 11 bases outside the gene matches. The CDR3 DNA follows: TGCAGTGCTAGAGCCTACTCGACTAGCGGGGCTCGCTACAATGAGCAGTTCTTC. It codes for CSARAYSTSGARYNEQFF.

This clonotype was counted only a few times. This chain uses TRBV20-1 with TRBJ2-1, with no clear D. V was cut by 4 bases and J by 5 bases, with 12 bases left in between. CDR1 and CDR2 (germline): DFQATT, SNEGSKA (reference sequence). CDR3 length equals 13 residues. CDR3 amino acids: CSAIVPANNEQFF. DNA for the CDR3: TGCAGTGCTATCGTGCCGGCAAACAATGAGCAGTTCTTC.

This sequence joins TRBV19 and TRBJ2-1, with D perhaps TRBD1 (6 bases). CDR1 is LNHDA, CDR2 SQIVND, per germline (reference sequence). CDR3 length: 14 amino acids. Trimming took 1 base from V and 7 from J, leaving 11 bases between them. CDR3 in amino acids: CASSIVWDTNEQFF. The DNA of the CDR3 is TGTGCCAGTAGTATAGTTTGGGACACGAATGAGCAGTTCTTC.

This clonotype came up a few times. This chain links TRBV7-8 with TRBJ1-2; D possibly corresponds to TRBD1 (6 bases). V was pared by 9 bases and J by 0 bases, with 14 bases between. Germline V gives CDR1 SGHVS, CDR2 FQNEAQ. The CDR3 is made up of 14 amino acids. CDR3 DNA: TGTGCCAGTCTCGGGACATACTCTAACTATGGCTACACCTTC. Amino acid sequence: CASLGTYSNYGYTF. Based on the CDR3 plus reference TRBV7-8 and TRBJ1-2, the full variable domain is GAGVSQSPRYKVAKRGQDVALRCDPISGHVSLFWYQQALGQGPEFLTYFQNEAQLDKSGLPSDRFFAERPEGSVSTLKIQRTQQEDSAVYLCASLGTYSNYGYTFGSGTRLTVV.

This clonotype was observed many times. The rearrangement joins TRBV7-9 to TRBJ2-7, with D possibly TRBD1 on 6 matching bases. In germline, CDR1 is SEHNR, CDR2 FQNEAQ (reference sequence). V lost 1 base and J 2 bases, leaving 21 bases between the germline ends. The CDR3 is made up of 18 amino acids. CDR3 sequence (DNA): TGTGCCAGCAGCTTAGGACACCGACAGGTCAGGGGTACCTACGAGCAGTACTTC. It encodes CASSLGHRQVRGTYEQYF.

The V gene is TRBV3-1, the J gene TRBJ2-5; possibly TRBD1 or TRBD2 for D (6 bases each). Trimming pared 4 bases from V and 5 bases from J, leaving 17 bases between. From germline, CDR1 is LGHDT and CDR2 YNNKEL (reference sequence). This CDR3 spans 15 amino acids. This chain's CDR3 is CASSPPEGGLETQYF. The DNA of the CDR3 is TGTGCCAGCAGCCCCCCGGAAGGGGGACTTGAGACCCAGTACTTC.

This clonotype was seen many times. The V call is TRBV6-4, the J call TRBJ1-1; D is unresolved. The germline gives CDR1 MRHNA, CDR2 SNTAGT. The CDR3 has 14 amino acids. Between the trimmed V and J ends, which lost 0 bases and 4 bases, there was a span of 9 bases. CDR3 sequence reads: CASSDSSKATEAFF. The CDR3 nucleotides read TGTGCCAGCAGTGACTCGTCGAAGGCCACTGAAGCTTTCTTT.